Described below is a single T cell receptor (beta chain) sequence and its context. Its antigen is undetermined. Repertoires were generated with immunoSEQ multiplex PCR, while TCRdb's copy carries only in-frame clones and drops some. In the table there are roughly 91,000 clones, approximately 81% of which are singletons. This sample is part of a study of PD-L1 blockade in urothelial cancer. Study details: As for prior chemotherapy regimens, patients had received 0 to 3. Reported median T cell count for blood samples was 130,000 to 150,000.

Study-level findings and limits: Lower than median blood TCR clonality before treatment predicted better survival.

Time point in this sample: pretreatment peripheral blood. Pretreatment sampling and on-treatment sampling together yielded between 1 and 8 samples for each patient. From germline, CDR1 is SGHDT and CDR2 YYEEEE. The CDR3 consists of 16 residues. V trimming: 2 bases; J trimming: 1 base; junction bases outside the gene matches: 9. Specimen: PBMCs, collected around atezolizumab (anti-PD-L1) treatment. V and J are TRBV5-6 and TRBJ2-7; 7 positions agree with TRBD1. The TCR originated in a man in his sixties with urothelial cancer. The CDR3 loop is CASSFQTTGPSYEQYF. The CDR3, as DNA: TGTGCCAGCAGCTTTCAGACGACAGGGCCGTCCTACGAGCAGTACTTC.